The clone carrying this T cell receptor beta chain has just a few counts. The antigen is not known. These data are taken from a study of vaccination effects on CD4 cells after COVID-19. On the study more broadly: Vaccine administered to participants consisted of two doses of either BNT162b2 or mRNA-1273.

Under the ViraFEST assay, PBMC were stimulated with viral peptide pools so that antigen-specific CD4+ T cells expanded. Sequencing was performed afterwards. With about 9 days of culture completed, CD4+ T cells were isolated. None of the vaccinated had previously contracted SARS-CoV-2, and their nucleocapsid antibodies tested negative. Fresh IL-2-containing medium replaced half the medium on days 3 and 7. Trimming shortened V by 2 bases and J by 1 base, and 5 bases separated the two germline ends. Per the germline V gene, CDR1 is LNHDA and CDR2 is SQIVND (reference sequence). This CDR3 is built from 13 residues. Only in-frame clones appear in the TCRdb table, and some are missing; sequencing was by immunoSEQ multiplex PCR. The table lists around 55,000 clones, 55% to 75% of them singletons. Findings of the study overall: Researchers report that only 1 of 255 vaccine-induced clones in healthy vaccinees cross-reacted with common cold coronaviruses. Clones from infection and from vaccination both contracted markedly late after vaccination.

This TCR was sampled from a human donor who received a COVID-19 vaccine. V and J are TRBV19 and TRBJ1-1; D ambiguous. The sample in question was CD4+ T cells from PBMCs cultured with SARS-CoV-2 spike peptides, obtained before COVID-19 vaccination. This CDR3 reads CASSIYRNTEAFF. CDR3 DNA: TGTGCCAGTAGTATATACAGGAACACTGAAGCTTTCTTT.